Sequencing of this T cell receptor (beta chain) was carried out in a study of CD8+ T cells in alopecia areata. cDNA reverse transcribed from extracted RNA served as the sequencing template. Assay used: immunoSEQ multiplex PCR; TCRdb lists only in-frame clones, some missing. The sample lists under 250,000 clones, approximately 57% occurring once. Broader study findings: In patients, TCRs were shared less clearly than in mice, and HLA may possibly be involved. For baseline CD8+ expansion, any link to response stays uncertain with one nonresponder. Affected scalp, especially in alopecia totalis/universalis, had a higher clonality than normal scalp did.

Treatment noted: oral pan-JAK inhibitor, 5-10 mg twice daily. Punch biopsies of lesional scalp, plus peripheral blood, were taken from alopecia areata patients. Between the trimmed V and J ends, which lost 1 base and 0 bases, there was a span of 4 bases. The CDR3 length is 14 residues. The germline V gene encodes CDR1 SGHTA and CDR2 FQGNSA. This clone was detected ten times or more. What it binds is unknown. V gene TRBV7-2 combines with J gene TRBJ1-3; D is unresolved. This clonotype was obtained from a human donor with alopecia areata. Sequences were derived from CD4+ T cells sorted from blood, sampled at week 4, from a patient treated with tofacitinib. This chain's CDR3 is CASSLGDSGNTIYF. As DNA, the CDR3 is TGTGCCAGCAGCTTAGGGGACTCTGGAAACACCATATATTTT.